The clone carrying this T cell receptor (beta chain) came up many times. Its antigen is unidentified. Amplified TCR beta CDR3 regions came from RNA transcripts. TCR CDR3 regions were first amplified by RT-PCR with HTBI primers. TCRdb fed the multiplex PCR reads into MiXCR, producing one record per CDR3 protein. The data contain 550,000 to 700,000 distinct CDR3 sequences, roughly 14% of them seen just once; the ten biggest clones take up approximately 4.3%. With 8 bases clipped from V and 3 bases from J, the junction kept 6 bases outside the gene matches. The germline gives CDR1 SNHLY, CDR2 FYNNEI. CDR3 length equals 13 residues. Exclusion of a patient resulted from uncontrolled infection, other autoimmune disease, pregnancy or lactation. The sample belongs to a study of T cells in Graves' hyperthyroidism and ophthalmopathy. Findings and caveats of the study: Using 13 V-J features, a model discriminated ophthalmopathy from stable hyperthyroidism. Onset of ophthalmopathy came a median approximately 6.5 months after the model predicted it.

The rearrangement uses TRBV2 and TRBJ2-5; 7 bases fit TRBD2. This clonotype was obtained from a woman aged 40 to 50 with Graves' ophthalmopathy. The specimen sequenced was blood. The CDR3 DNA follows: TGTGCCAGCGGTGGAGGGAGGGAAGAGACCCAGTACTTC. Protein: CASGGGREETQYF.